The next 14 T cell receptor beta chains were all read from a single sample in a study of blood T cell repertoires in COVID-19. Sequencing was performed with immunoSEQ multiplex PCR; in TCRdb, only in-frame clones are kept and a portion is missing. The data show 150,000 or so clones, 85% to 95% seen once. The sample was peripheral blood. The receptors come from a woman between 45 and 60 years old with acute or convalescent COVID-19.

The chain is built from TRBV30 and TRBJ1-5; a possible D gene is TRBD1 (5 bases). Trimming took off 0 bases at V and 7 bases at J, with 19 bases between the two ends. The CDR3 totals 16 residues. Germline V lookup: CDR1 GTSNPN, CDR2 SVGIG (reference sequence). CDR3 bases: TGTGCCTGGAGTGTAGGGACTCCGAGAAGAGGACAGCCCCAGCATTTT. This encodes CAWSVGTPRRGQPQHF.

The chain combines TRBV10-2 with TRBJ1-2; D may be TRBD1 (5 bases). The germline V gene has CDR1 WSHSY and CDR2 SAAADI. Trimming cost V 4 bases and J 2 bases, with 17 bases left between them. The CDR3 runs to 16 residues. CDR3: CASSGDLEGQNYGYTF. The CDR3 coding sequence is TGCGCCAGCAGTGGGGACCTGGAGGGGCAGAACTATGGCTACACCTTC.

This clone was found once. This chain connects TRBV4-1 to TRBJ2-7; D is perhaps TRBD2 (6 bases). The CDR3 spans 15 residues. The V gene lost 0 bases and the J gene lost 3 bases, with 12 bases spanning the gap. Germline V lookup: CDR1 MGHRA, CDR2 YSYEKL. This CDR3 reads CASSQEWDLDYEQYF. DNA for the CDR3: TGCGCCAGCAGCCAAGAATGGGACTTGGACTACGAGCAGTACTTC.

The CDR3 region has the DNA TGTGCCAGCAGTTTCGGGGGACTACAAACTAACTATGGCTACACCTTC. It is translated as CASSFGGLQTNYGYTF. The chain has TRBV28 and TRBJ1-2; weak D call: TRBD1 (5 bases). The length of the CDR3 is 16 residues. Per germline, CDR1 MDHEN and CDR2 SYDVKM. Trimming took 3 bases from V and 0 from J, leaving 14 bases between them.

With respect to this clone: The identical CDR3 is also encoded by other nucleotide sequences in the sample. The chain recombines TRBV19 with TRBJ1-2, with 8 positions matching TRBD1. This CDR3 spans 14 amino acids. In germline, CDR1 is LNHDA, CDR2 SQIVND (reference sequence). After removal of 5 bases from V and 4 bases from J, the junction contained 6 bases not matched to a gene. For the CDR3, the DNA is TGTGCCAGTAGTCCTGGACAGGGTGGCTATGGCTACACCTTC. Amino acid sequence: CASSPGQGGYGYTF.

V and J are TRBV7-2 and TRBJ2-7; D is uncertain. Germline assignment: CDR1 SGHTA and CDR2 FQGNSA. V was trimmed by 3 bases and J by 6 bases, leaving 9 bases between them. The CDR3 covers 12 residues. CDR3 in DNA: TGTGCCAGCAGCTTCAGACGGAGCGAGCAGTACTTC. It yields the protein CASSFRRSEQYF.

The chain has TRBV27 and TRBJ2-2, with 14 bases fitting TRBD2. This CDR3 has 18 amino acids. Germline trimming cut 6 bases from V and 0 bases from J; bases unmatched to any gene: 6. The germline V gene encodes CDR1 MNHEY and CDR2 SMNVEV (reference sequence). The CDR3 region is CASRGLAGADSNTGELFF. Written as DNA, the CDR3 is TGTGCCAGCAGGGGACTAGCGGGAGCTGATTCGAACACCGGGGAGCTGTTTTTT.

This clone was counted a single time. The J gene is TRBJ1-5, the V gene TRBV30; D not certain. Trimming left V 2 bases short and J 3 bases short, with 8 bases between. The CDR3 extends over 13 amino acids. In germline, CDR1 is GTSNPN, CDR2 SVGIG (reference sequence). The CDR3 protein is CAWSRENNQPQHF. The CDR3, as DNA: TGTGCCTGGAGTCGGGAGAACAATCAGCCCCAGCATTTT.

This rearrangement joins TRBV12-3 or TRBV12-4 to TRBJ2-7; no reliable D call. V was cut by 6 bases and J by 6 bases, with 15 bases left in between. The CDR3 has 13 residues. This chain's CDR3 is CASRPNSFGEQYF. CDR3 DNA sequence: TGTGCCAGCAGACCGAACAGCTTCGGCGAGCAGTACTTC.

With respect to this clone: One end of the junction is discordant with germline, which a read error may explain. V gene TRBV7-7 combines with J gene TRBJ2-7; D is perhaps TRBD2 (6 bases). The CDR3 length is 14 residues. Germline lookup yields CDR1 SSHAT and CDR2 FNYEAQ (reference sequence). The CDR3 sequence is CASSPSEGVHEQYF. CDR3 bases: TGTGCTAGCAGCCCTTCGGAGGGCGTCCACGAGCAGTACTTC.

The chain combines TRBV15 with TRBJ2-7, with 9 positions matching TRBD2. Germline V gives CDR1 LNHNV, CDR2 YYDKDF (reference sequence). With 0 bases clipped from V and 3 bases from J, the junction kept 6 bases outside the gene matches. The length of the CDR3 is 16 residues. The CDR3 spells CATSRDRLAGYYEQYF. The CDR3 DNA reads TGTGCCACCAGCAGAGATCGGCTAGCGGGGTACTACGAGCAGTACTTC.

The chain joins TRBV4-3 to TRBJ2-7, with 8 bases lining up with TRBD1. V lost 0 bases, J lost 3 bases, and 4 bases stayed unmatched. There are 15 residues in the CDR3. Looked up from germline, CDR1 is LGHNA and CDR2 is YSLEER. CDR3 nucleotides: TGCGCCAGCAGCCAAGACTGGACAGGGCGCTACGAGCAGTACTTC. The encoded protein is CASSQDWTGRYEQYF.

This clone came up once. This chain joins TRBV5-8 and TRBJ1-5; 9 bases are a match to TRBD1. The CDR3 loop spans 16 amino acids. CDR1 is SGHTS, CDR2 YDEGEE, per germline. Germline trimming cut 0 bases from V and 4 bases from J; bases unmatched to any gene: 5. The CDR3 DNA is TGTGCCAGCAGCTTGGGTCCCGGGACAGGGAATCAGCCCCAGCATTTT. It is translated as CASSLGPGTGNQPQHF.

The rearrangement joins TRBV7-9 to TRBJ1-2; no clear D. V gave up 1 base and J gave up 3 bases, with 9 bases separating them. CDR1 and CDR2 from the germline V gene are SEHNR and FQNEAQ (reference sequence). The CDR3 runs to 14 residues. In DNA, the CDR3 is TGTGCCAGCAGCTTAGAGCTTGCGCACTATGGCTACACCTTC. This gives the protein CASSLELAHYGYTF.